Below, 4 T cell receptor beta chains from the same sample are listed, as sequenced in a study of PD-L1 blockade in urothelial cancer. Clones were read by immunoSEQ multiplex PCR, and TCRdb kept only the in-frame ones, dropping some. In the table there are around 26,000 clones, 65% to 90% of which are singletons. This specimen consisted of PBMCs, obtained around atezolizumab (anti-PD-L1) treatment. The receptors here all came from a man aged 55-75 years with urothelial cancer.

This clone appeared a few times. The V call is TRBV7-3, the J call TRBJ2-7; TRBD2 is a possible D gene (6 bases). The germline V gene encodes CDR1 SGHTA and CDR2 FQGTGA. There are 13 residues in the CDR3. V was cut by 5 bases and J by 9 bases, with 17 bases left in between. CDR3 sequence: CASSASPGARQYF. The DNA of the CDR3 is TGTGCCAGCAGCGCCTCTCCGGGAGCACGGCAGTACTTC.

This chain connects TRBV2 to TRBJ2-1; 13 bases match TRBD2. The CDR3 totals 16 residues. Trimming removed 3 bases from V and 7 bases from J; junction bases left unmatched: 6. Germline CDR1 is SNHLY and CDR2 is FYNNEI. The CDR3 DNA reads TGTGCCAGCAGTGACACTAGCGGGAGGGACACTAATGAGCAGTTCTTC. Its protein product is CASSDTSGRDTNEQFF.

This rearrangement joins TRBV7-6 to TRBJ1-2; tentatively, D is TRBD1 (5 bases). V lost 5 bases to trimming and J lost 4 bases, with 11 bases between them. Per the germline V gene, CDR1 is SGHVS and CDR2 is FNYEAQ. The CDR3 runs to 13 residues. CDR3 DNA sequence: TGTGCCAGCAGCCCCGGGGGGGGCTATGGCTACACCTTC. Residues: CASSPGGGYGYTF.

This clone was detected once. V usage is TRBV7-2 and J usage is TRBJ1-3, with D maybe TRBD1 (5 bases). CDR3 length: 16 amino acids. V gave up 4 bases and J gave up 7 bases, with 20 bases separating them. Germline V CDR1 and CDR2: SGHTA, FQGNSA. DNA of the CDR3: TGTGCCAGCAGCTCCAGAGTTACTCAGGGAAAGAACACCATATATTTT. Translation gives CASSSRVTQGKNTIYF.